The present T cell receptor (beta chain) was sequenced within a study of blood T cells in healthy people across ages. With a J-beta primer mix and a sample-barcoded 5' primer, a second PCR ran 7 to 11 cycles. MiXCR, applied by TCRdb to the 5' RACE reads, yields one record per CDR3 protein. The profile shows 700,000 to 950,000 distinct CDR3 sequences, 58% of them singletons. Per-sample PBMC isolation yielded at least 6 million cells. The V end lost 3 bases, the J end lost 8 bases, and 17 bases lay between the germline ends. This CDR3 has 15 residues. Per the germline V gene, CDR1 is LGHNA and CDR2 is YSLEER.

This clonotype originated in a man aged 25 to 45 in good health. This chain uses TRBV4-3 with TRBJ2-1, with D perhaps TRBD2 (5 bases). Sequencing used blood. This CDR3 is CASSHKWTEVDEQFF. Written as DNA, the CDR3 is TGCGCCAGCAGCCACAAGTGGACGGAGGTGGATGAGCAGTTCTTC.